This TCR beta chain was recovered during a study of T cells in Graves' hyperthyroidism and ophthalmopathy. This CDR3 comprises 16 residues. Germline CDR1 LGHDT, CDR2 YNNKEL (reference sequence). V lost 2 bases, J lost 2 bases, and 6 bases stayed unmatched. Using RNA transcripts as the source, TCR beta CDR3 regions were amplified. The TCR CDR3 first-round RT-PCR relied on the HTBI primer set. TCRdb used MiXCR to reprocess the multiplex PCR reads, holding one entry per CDR3 protein. The sample consists of approximately 360,000 distinct CDR3 sequences, 20% to 25% of them appearing once. The clonotype originates from a man between 50 and 59 years old with Graves' hyperthyroidism. Sequences were obtained from blood. J is TRBJ2-5 and V is TRBV3-1, with 9 bases matching TRBD2. The CDR3 DNA follows: TGTGCCAGCAGCCAATTTCTAGCGGGACTACAAGAGACCCAGTACTTC. It codes for CASSQFLAGLQETQYF.